The sample holds one count of the clone carrying this T cell receptor (beta chain). Patients with uncontrolled infections, other autoimmune diseases, pregnancy or lactation were excluded. This specimen belongs to a study of T cells in Graves' hyperthyroidism and ophthalmopathy. RNA transcripts yielded amplified TCR beta CDR3 regions. The HTBI primer set drove a first-round RT-PCR of the TCR CDR3. TCRdb independently ran MiXCR on the multiplex PCR reads; one entry per CDR3 protein. The sample includes roughly 570,000 distinct CDR3 sequences, under 60% of them seen just once. Germline CDR1 ENHRY, CDR2 SYGVKD. The CDR3 loop spans 17 amino acids. Deletions cut 10 bases from V and 0 bases from J, with 19 bases between.

This rearrangement joins TRBV10-3 to TRBJ2-6; D is ambiguous. The sample comprised peripheral blood or thyroid tissue (not recorded which). The clonotype originates from an adult woman with Graves' disease, either hyperthyroidism or ophthalmopathy (not recorded which). The CDR3 loop reads CATTMKGISSGANVLTF. The CDR3 DNA follows: TGTGCCACCACAATGAAGGGTATCAGCTCTGGGGCCAACGTCCTGACTTTC.